The sequence of this TCR beta chain was determined in a study of CD8+ T cells in alopecia areata. Extraction and reverse transcription of RNA yielded cDNA as the sequencing template. Generated by immunoSEQ multiplex PCR, the TCRdb table keeps only in-frame clones and is missing some. The profile shows about 140,000 clones, 58% of them singletons. This clone was observed a handful of times. The sample was CD4+ T cells sorted from blood, taken at week 0. This sequence originates from a human donor with alopecia areata.

The CDR3: CASSQEGAATQETQYF. The CDR3 nucleotides read TGTGCCAGCAGCCAAGAGGGGGCAGCCACCCAAGAGACCCAGTACTTC. The chain joins TRBV4-2 to TRBJ2-5; D possibly corresponds to TRBD1 (6 bases). Germline loops: CDR1 LGHNA, CDR2 YNFKEQ. Trimming shortened V by 0 bases and J by 1 base, and 12 bases separated the two germline ends. The CDR3 loop spans 16 amino acids.